These T cell receptor beta chains were read from a single sample in a study of early T cells in non-severe SARS-CoV-2 infection. TCRdb recomputed calls from the 5' RACE reads with MiXCR, one row per CDR3 protein. The sample has 84,000 or so distinct CDR3 sequences, 9% to 13% seen once. Sequencing was done on a sample of whole blood. These receptors were taken from an adult who was a healthcare worker with PCR-confirmed SARS-CoV-2 infection or an uninfected control (not recorded which). CDR3s leave out the opening cysteine and the closing phenylalanine or tryptophan. Each record gives: V gene, CDR3 protein.

TRBV20-1,SARENSGRITGELF
TRBV29-1,SVDMGAEEKLF
TRBV6-5,ASNPAASGRIAETQY
TRBV19,ASSTPYGGTDTQY
TRBV2,ASSETVLYEQY
TRBV3-1,ASSHLARDYEQY
TRBV5-1,ASSLGAGGRETQY
TRBV3-1,ASSPAALNTEAF
TRBV2,ASRVETLETQY
TRBV4-2,ASSLTSGGEDTQY
TRBV9,ASSVGTVPYEQY